This TCR beta chain was sequenced in a study of cytomegalovirus exposure and HLA in healthy donors. The length of the CDR3 is 14 residues. CDR1 and CDR2 (germline): MRHNA, SNTAGT. Researchers ran the PCR with 60 Vbeta and 13 Jbeta primers. Profiled with immunoSEQ multiplex PCR; TCRdb holds only in-frame clones, not every one. Of roughly 150,000 clones in the sample, around 80% were seen once. Study findings and constraints: Reports state that TCR beta sequences accurately predicted most subjects' HLA-A and HLA-B alleles. Reports described diagnosis of cytomegalovirus status by the classifier as highly specific and sensitive.

A note on this clone: Its antigen remains unknown. A junction boundary mismatches the germline segment, possibly from a read error.

The receptor comes from a man aged 35 to 55 in good health and CMV-seropositive. Sequencing was carried out using PBMCs. The rearrangement uses TRBV6-4 and TRBJ2-6; 8 nucleotides align to TRBD2. CDR3 in amino acids: CASARGAGANGLTF. CDR3 bases: TGTGCCAGCGCGCGGGGGGCTGGGGCCAACGGCCTGACTTTC.